Shown below are 16 T cell receptor beta chains from a single sample sequenced in a study of T cell changes during pregnancy in multiple sclerosis. Sequencing was performed with immunoSEQ multiplex PCR; in TCRdb, only in-frame clones are kept and a portion is missing. The table includes 25,000 to 35,000 clones, about nine tenths detected once. Here the sequenced sample was CD8+ T cells from peripheral blood mononuclear cells, taken in the second trimester of pregnancy. All receptors derive from a female donor with multiple sclerosis, enrolled in a pregnancy study.

The chain joins TRBV9 to TRBJ2-7; D not resolved. This CDR3 region has 14 residues. CDR1 SGDLS and CDR2 YYNGEE come from the germline V gene. V lost 2 bases and J lost 2, with 11 bases in between. The CDR3 here is CASSVAELAYEQYF. CDR3 nucleotide sequence: TGTGCCAGCAGCGTCGCCGAGCTGGCCTACGAGCAGTACTTC. The variable domain in full, with the rest retrieved from reference TRBV9 and TRBJ2-7, is DSGVTQTPKHLITATGQRVTLRCSPRSGDLSVYWYQQSLDQGLQFLIQYYNGEERAKGNILERFSAQQFPDLHSELNLSSLELGDSALYFCASSVAELAYEQYFGPGTRLTVT.

The chain joins TRBV9 to TRBJ1-3; possible D gene TRBD1, 5 bases. Germline values: CDR1 SGDLS, CDR2 YYNGEE. The CDR3 contains 14 residues. Deletions cut 0 bases from V and 2 bases from J, with 6 bases between. CDR3 amino acids: CASSVVDTGNTIYF. In nucleotides, the CDR3 is TGTGCCAGCAGCGTAGTGGACACTGGAAACACCATATATTTT.

The V and J genes are TRBV19 and TRBJ2-2, with D uncertain. The length of the CDR3 is 13 residues. The ends were cut back, 3 bases at V and 4 bases at J, with 6 bases in the middle. The germline V gene has CDR1 LNHDA and CDR2 SQIVND (reference sequence). CDR3 nucleotides: TGTGCCAGTAGTATTTCAGGCACCGGGGAGCTGTTTTTT. Translated: CASSISGTGELFF.

The genes are TRBV7-8 and TRBJ1-1; possibly TRBD1 for D (5 bases). Germline lookup yields CDR1 SGHVS and CDR2 FQNEAQ. V was clipped by 7 bases and J by 0 bases, with 12 bases between them. This CDR3 contains 14 residues. This CDR3 reads CASTKKDMNTEAFF. The CDR3 coding sequence is TGTGCCAGCACTAAAAAGGACATGAACACTGAAGCTTTCTTT.

The rearrangement joins TRBV4-3 to TRBJ2-1, with 8 bases identical to TRBD2. The trim removed 2 bases at V and 8 bases at J, leaving 8 bases unmatched. The CDR3 spans 15 residues. The V gene's germline CDR1 is LGHNA and CDR2 YSLEER. This CDR3 is CASSQLSGGRDEQFF. Written as DNA, the CDR3 is TGCGCCAGCAGCCAATTGAGCGGGGGCAGGGATGAGCAGTTCTTC.

V is TRBV6-5 and J is TRBJ2-1, with D possibly matching TRBD2 (6 bases). CDR3 length: 11 amino acids. Per the germline V gene, CDR1 is MNHEY and CDR2 is SVGAGI. Trimming stripped 8 bases from V and 8 bases from J, with 10 bases between. The CDR3 protein is CASGEVDEQFF. The DNA for the CDR3 is TGTGCCAGCGGGGAGGTCGATGAGCAGTTCTTC.

The chain carries TRBV14 and TRBJ2-2; tentatively, D is TRBD1 (5 bases). Per the germline V gene, CDR1 is SGHDN and CDR2 is FVKESK. The CDR3 spans 14 residues. V was pared by 1 base and J by 6 bases, with 9 bases between. In DNA form, the CDR3 reads TGTGCCAGCAGCCAAGCAGGGCTTTCCGGGGAGCTGTTTTTT. It specifies CASSQAGLSGELFF.

V gene TRBV4-3 combines with J gene TRBJ2-5; possible D gene TRBD2, 6 bases. The length of the CDR3 is 18 residues. The V end was cut by 0 bases, the J end by 3 bases, with 20 bases between. Germline V gene sequence: CDR1 LGHNA, CDR2 YSLEER. DNA for the CDR3: TGCGCCAGCAGCCAAGATTGGCTTGGCCAGGGAGGAAAAGAGACCCAGTACTTC. This sequence encodes CASSQDWLGQGGKETQYF.

The chain links TRBV28 to TRBJ2-3; TRBD2 matches at 9 bases. V lost 9 bases, J lost 1 base, and 2 bases stayed unmatched. CDR3 length: 13 residues. Germline V CDR1 and CDR2: MDHEN, SYDVKM. CDR3 DNA: TGTGCCAGTAGGACTAGCGGCACAGATACGCAGTATTTT. Translated, it gives CASRTSGTDTQYF.

This clone came up once. The chain carries TRBV30 and TRBJ2-2, with 7 bases aligning to TRBD2. Germline V gene data show CDR1 as GTSNPN and CDR2 as SVGIG (reference sequence). J was trimmed by 4 bases and V by 5 bases; bases with no gene match: 7. The CDR3 consists of 14 residues. CDR3 residues: CAWGLGLGTGELFF. The CDR3 coding sequence is TGTGCCTGGGGACTAGGATTGGGCACCGGGGAGCTGTTTTTT.

The rearrangement links TRBV7-2 to TRBJ2-2; 8 nucleotides agree with TRBD2. Germline trimming cut 5 bases from V and 3 bases from J; bases unmatched to any gene: 5. The CDR3 is made up of 15 amino acids. Germline V gene sequence: CDR1 SGHTA, CDR2 FQGNSA. The CDR3 DNA sequence: TGTGCCAGCAGCACCCGGGGGGGTTACACCGGGGAGCTGTTTTTT. This translates into CASSTRGGYTGELFF.

J is TRBJ2-2 and V is TRBV9; tentative D call: TRBD1 (6 bases). CDR1 and CDR2 (germline): SGDLS, YYNGEE. This CDR3 spans 16 amino acids. With 3 bases removed from V and 0 bases from J, the gap between germline ends came to 12 bases. In nucleotides, the CDR3 is TGTGCCAGCAGCGGCAGGGGAACTACGAACACCGGGGAGCTGTTTTTT. It is translated as CASSGRGTTNTGELFF.

The CDR3 loop reads CASSPRNTEAFF. The CDR3 nucleotides are TGTGCCAGCAGCCCTCGGAACACTGAAGCTTTCTTT. V and J are TRBV16 and TRBJ1-1; D remains unclear. Germline loops: CDR1 KGHSY, CDR2 FQNENV. Trimming took 4 bases from V and 1 from J, leaving 4 bases between them. This CDR3 comprises 12 residues.

This chain links TRBV5-6 with TRBJ2-7; no firm D call. This CDR3 comprises 12 residues. With 0 bases removed from V and 4 bases from J, the gap between germline ends came to 5 bases. Germline V lookup: CDR1 SGHDT, CDR2 YYEEEE. CDR3 residues: CASSLGGYEQYF. The CDR3 DNA reads as TGTGCCAGCAGCTTGGGAGGTTACGAGCAGTACTTC.

The genes are TRBV27 and TRBJ1-2; tentative D call: TRBD1 (6 bases). V was pared by 3 bases and J by 1 base, with 12 bases between. This CDR3 region has 15 residues. The germline V gene encodes CDR1 MNHEY and CDR2 SMNVEV (reference sequence). The CDR3 DNA reads TGTGCCAGCAGTTTCTTCCAGGGGAGTAACTATGGCTACACCTTC. Translating it yields CASSFFQGSNYGYTF.

The J gene is TRBJ2-7, the V gene TRBV11-1, with TRBD2 matching over 13 bases. The ends lost 4 bases at V and 2 bases at J; junction bases unmatched: 8. The CDR3 spans 17 residues. CDR1 and CDR2 (germline): SGHAT, FQDESV (reference sequence). The CDR3 here is CASSSSQGLAGTYEQYF. Here the CDR3 DNA reads TGTGCCAGCAGCTCCTCCCAGGGACTAGCGGGGACCTACGAGCAGTACTTC.